These 28 T cell receptor beta chains came from one sample sequenced in a study of response to subunit inactivated influenza vaccine. TCRdb re-analysed the RT-PCR reads in MiXCR, keeping a single row per CDR3 protein. Of a few hundred thousand distinct CDR3 sequences detected, about 15% appear once; the ten largest clones hold roughly 10%. The sample consisted of PBMCs from blood, taken 12 days after vaccination. These receptors were taken from a man between 45 and 60 years old who received an inactivated influenza vaccine.

This clonotype was seen only a few times. The chain joins TRBV7-2 to TRBJ1-1; D gene uncertain. The V end was cut by 1 base, the J end by 4 bases, with 7 bases between. Germline V gene data show CDR1 as SGHTA and CDR2 as FQGNSA. The CDR3 has 13 amino acids. In DNA form, the CDR3 reads TGTGCCAGCAGCTTAGTCGTCCTCACTGAAGCTTTCTTT. This sequence encodes CASSLVVLTEAFF.

This clonotype has more than one count but fewer than ten. V and J are TRBV10-3 and TRBJ2-5, with 10 bases matching TRBD2. With 2 bases clipped from V and 6 bases from J, the junction kept 15 bases outside the gene matches. The CDR3 extends over 18 amino acids. Germline V gives CDR1 ENHRY, CDR2 SYGVKD. The DNA for the CDR3 is TGTGCCATCAGTGAGCCGGGACTAGCGATGGGAGGGAGGCAGACCCAGTACTTC. The encoded protein is CAISEPGLAMGGRQTQYF.

This clonotype was counted between two and nine times. The chain carries TRBV5-1 and TRBJ2-7, with 10 positions matching TRBD2. Unmatched junction bases numbered 6, after V lost 1 base and J lost 2 bases. CDR3 length equals 16 residues. Germline V gives CDR1 SGHRS, CDR2 YFSETQ. The CDR3 nucleotides read TGCGCCAGCAGCTTGTTGACTAGCGGGCTGCCCTACGAGCAGTACTTC. Its protein is CASSLLTSGLPYEQYF.

The V call is TRBV19, the J call TRBJ2-6; D unresolved. The germline gives CDR1 LNHDA, CDR2 SQIVND (reference sequence). Trimming pared 5 bases from V and 16 bases from J, leaving 9 bases between. CDR3 length equals 10 residues. CDR3 DNA sequence: TGTGCCAGTAGTGCCACCGAACTGACTTTC. Amino acids: CASSATELTF.

In this sample, this clonotype turned up a few times. The V call is TRBV7-9, the J call TRBJ1-1, with TRBD1 as a possible D gene (5 bases). Trimming removed 2 bases from V and 0 bases from J, with 7 bases in between. The CDR3 consists of 14 residues. CDR1 is SEHNR and CDR2 is FQNEAQ in the germline V gene (reference sequence). CDR3 sequence (DNA): TGTGCCAGCAGCTTATTAGGGGTGAACACTGAAGCTTTCTTT. This gives the protein CASSLLGVNTEAFF.

This clonotype was recorded at least ten times. The chain recombines TRBV21-1 with TRBJ1-5. TRBV21-1 is termed a pseudogene. The CDR3 sequence is 15 residues long. The CDR3 sequence: CASDVGGGFNQPQHF. The CDR3 bases are TGTGCCAGCGACGTCGGGGGGGGTTTCAATCAGCCCCAGCATTTT.

The chain carries TRBV28 and TRBJ2-7; possibly TRBD1 for D (6 bases). The CDR3 totals 15 residues. V was cut by 2 bases and J by 4 bases, with 15 bases left in between. Germline V gene sequence: CDR1 MDHEN, CDR2 SYDVKM. For the CDR3, the DNA is TGTGCCAGCAGTTTAGGGGGCCCCAGACGGTACGAGCAGTACTTC. Protein: CASSLGGPRRYEQYF.

The CDR3 nucleotides read TGTGCCAGCAGCTTAGCGGGGAGGAAGGGTTGGAGTAATCCCTACAATGAGCAGTTCTTC. It translates to CASSLAGRKGWSNPYNEQFF. This chain uses TRBV7-2 with TRBJ2-1; TRBD2 is a possible D gene (6 bases). CDR1 SGHTA and CDR2 FQGNSA come from the germline V gene. The CDR3 has 20 amino acids. V was cut by 0 bases and J by 2 bases, with 23 bases left in between.

This clonotype was seen a handful of times. The chain joins TRBV2 to TRBJ1-4; tentative D call: TRBD1 (5 bases). CDR1 and CDR2 from the germline V gene are SNHLY and FYNNEI. This CDR3 contains 15 residues. V lost 4 bases and J 5 bases, leaving 14 bases between the germline ends. The CDR3 nucleotides are TGTGCCAGCAGTGGAGGACTCGGGGCGAATGAAAAACTGTTTTTT. Protein product: CASSGGLGANEKLFF.

This chain joins TRBV9 and TRBJ2-1; D not resolved. V lost 4 bases, J lost 6 bases, and 8 bases lay in between. The germline gives CDR1 SGDLS, CDR2 YYNGEE. This CDR3 comprises 12 residues. CDR3: CASSTFPNEQFF. The DNA of the CDR3 is TGTGCCAGCAGCACATTCCCCAATGAGCAGTTCTTC.

Comment on this clonotype: A junction boundary mismatches the germline segment, possibly from a read error. The rearrangement joins TRBV29-1 to TRBJ2-2; 7 bases map to TRBD1. Germline CDR1 reads SQVTM; CDR2 reads ANQGSEA. CDR3 size: 13 residues. The CDR3 DNA reads as TGCAGGGTTGAAGGGACAGACACCGGGGAGCTGTTTTTT. Translation gives CRVEGTDTGELFF.

The genes are TRBV5-4 and TRBJ2-1, with 10 nucleotides matching TRBD2. The CDR3 is made up of 15 amino acids. The V gene end was trimmed by 0 bases and the J gene end by 6 bases; junction bases not matched to a gene: 3. The V gene's germline CDR1 is SGHNT and CDR2 YYREEE (reference sequence). CDR3 in DNA: TGTGCCAGCAGCTTGGACGGGACTAGCGTCAATGAGCAGTTCTTC. Its translation: CASSLDGTSVNEQFF.

This clonotype was seen at least ten times. The genes are TRBV5-1 and TRBJ2-7, with TRBD2 as a possible D gene (5 bases). The CDR3 covers 14 residues. Trimming removed 4 bases at V and 5 bases at J, with 16 bases between. Germline CDR1 is SGHRS and CDR2 is YFSETQ. The CDR3 DNA reads as TGCGCCAGCAGCGGCGGACTGCCGCAGGACGAGCAGTACTTC. Encoded protein: CASSGGLPQDEQYF.

The count of this clonotype is one. The rearrangement uses TRBV27 and TRBJ2-1, with 8 bases fitting TRBD2. V gave up 5 bases and J gave up 3 bases; unmatched junction bases: 6. CDR3 length equals 15 residues. Germline V gives CDR1 MNHEY, CDR2 SMNVEV (reference sequence). CDR3 coding DNA: TGTGCCAGCAGTCGCACCGGGACTAGCTACAATGAGCAGTTCTTC. This sequence encodes CASSRTGTSYNEQFF.

This clonotype was seen repeatedly, ten times or more. The rearrangement links TRBV10-2 to TRBJ2-3; D is unresolved. The CDR3 consists of 13 residues. V was cut by 5 bases and J by 1 base, with 7 bases left in between. CDR1 and CDR2 (germline): WSHSY, SAAADI. The DNA of the CDR3 is TGCGCCAGCAGTTTCACCGGCACAGATACGCAGTATTTT. Translated: CASSFTGTDTQYF.

The chain is built from TRBV6-5 and TRBJ2-1, with D tentatively TRBD2 (6 bases). The germline V gene encodes CDR1 MNHEY and CDR2 SVGAGI. This CDR3 is built from 15 residues. V lost 0 bases to trimming and J lost 6 bases, with 12 bases between them. The CDR3 reads CASSYSGMGGNEQFF. CDR3 in DNA: TGTGCCAGCAGTTACTCCGGTATGGGGGGCAATGAGCAGTTCTTC.

This rearrangement joins TRBV18 to TRBJ2-4; D ambiguous. Trimming left V 8 bases short and J 0 bases short, with 8 bases between. This CDR3 contains 13 residues. The V gene's germline CDR1 is KGHSH and CDR2 LQKENI. The CDR3, as DNA: TGTGCCAGCACCGGCGCAGCCAAAAACATTCAGTACTTC. It specifies CASTGAAKNIQYF.

This clonotype occurred many times. The genes are TRBV20-1 and TRBJ2-7, with D unresolved. In germline, CDR1 is DFQATT, CDR2 SNEGSKA (reference sequence). The V end lost 5 bases, the J end lost 0 bases, and 11 bases lay between the germline ends. The CDR3 runs 13 residues. CDR3 DNA: TGCAGTGCTCCAAGTCGCAGCTCCTACGAGCAGTACTTC. It yields the protein CSAPSRSSYEQYF.

The table lists this clonotype with a few counts. CDR3 sequence (DNA): TGTGCCAGCAGTTTCTCCCCGAAGCAAGGGACCTACGAGCAGTACTTC. It specifies CASSFSPKQGTYEQYF. The V call is TRBV6-2 or TRBV6-3, the J call TRBJ2-7, with D uncertain. Trimming removed 4 bases at V and 2 bases at J, with 18 bases between. The germline V gene encodes CDR1 MNHEY and CDR2 SVGEGT. This CDR3 has 16 amino acids.

This clonotype came up a few times. CDR3 region: CSVYWSSYNEQFF. Written as DNA, the CDR3 is TGCAGCGTTTACTGGAGCTCCTACAATGAGCAGTTCTTC. The chain is built from TRBV29-1 and TRBJ2-1; D not certain. Germline values: CDR1 SQVTM, CDR2 ANQGSEA. This CDR3 is built from 13 residues. Trimming pared 5 bases from V and 0 bases from J, leaving 8 bases between.

This rearrangement joins TRBV20-1 to TRBJ2-1; D unclear. Germline V gene lookup returns CDR1 DFQATT and CDR2 SNEGSKA (reference sequence). The CDR3 is 11 residues long. Trimming cost V 0 bases and J 7 bases, with 4 bases left between them. The CDR3 nucleotides read TGCAGTGCTAGAGATAGGAATGAGCAGTTCTTC. Encoded protein: CSARDRNEQFF.

DNA for the CDR3: TGTGCCAGCAGCCGTTACAGGGCAGGTGAAGAGACCCAGTACTTC. The encoded protein is CASSRYRAGEETQYF. V gene TRBV7-9 combines with J gene TRBJ2-5; TRBD1 is a possible D gene (6 bases). V lost 5 bases to trimming and J lost 3 bases, with 16 bases between them. CDR1 and CDR2 from the germline V gene are SEHNR and FQNEAQ (reference sequence). The CDR3 loop spans 15 amino acids.

The chain carries TRBV5-6 and TRBJ2-7; TRBD1 is a possible D gene (5 bases). Germline V gene data show CDR1 as SGHDT and CDR2 as YYEEEE. Deletions cut 1 base from V and 1 base from J, with 9 bases between. This CDR3 contains 14 residues. In nucleotides, the CDR3 is TGTGCCAGCAGCTTGAGGGGCAGATCCTACGAGCAGTACTTC. Translating it yields CASSLRGRSYEQYF.

This clonotype occurred many times. Written as DNA, the CDR3 is TGTGCCATCAGTGAGTGGACAGGGGCTAACACCGGGGAGCTGTTTTTT. Encoded protein: CAISEWTGANTGELFF. The chain uses TRBV10-3 and TRBJ2-2; TRBD1 aligns across 9 bases. V trimming: 1 base; J trimming: 2 bases; junction bases outside the gene matches: 2. The CDR3 extends over 16 amino acids. Germline CDR1 ENHRY, CDR2 SYGVKD.

CDR3 residues: CASRPPAKGIGEQFF. CDR3 DNA sequence: TGTGCCAGCAGACCACCGGCAAAGGGGATTGGTGAGCAGTTCTTC. The chain joins TRBV12-3 or TRBV12-4 to TRBJ2-1; D is perhaps TRBD1 (5 bases). CDR3 length: 15 residues. Trimming stripped 6 bases from V and 9 bases from J, with 21 bases between.

V and J are TRBV6-1 and TRBJ2-2; 10 nucleotides line up with TRBD1. The CDR3 length is 14 residues. With 7 bases clipped from V and 6 bases from J, the junction kept 5 bases outside the gene matches. Germline loops: CDR1 MNHNS, CDR2 SASEGT. In DNA form, the CDR3 reads TGTGCCAGCACCTTCGGGACAGGGGCCGGGGAGCTGTTTTTT. It translates to CASTFGTGAGELFF.

The rearrangement joins TRBV5-1 to TRBJ1-2, with TRBD1 as a possible D gene (6 bases). The CDR3 extends over 15 amino acids. CDR1 and CDR2 from the germline V gene are SGHRS and YFSETQ. V dropped 0 bases and J dropped 2 bases, with 11 bases sitting between them. The CDR3 DNA reads as TGCGCCAGCAGCTTGGCTGTGCAGGGGAACTATGGCTACACCTTC. Its protein product is CASSLAVQGNYGYTF.

This clonotype came up a few times. The chain recombines TRBV2 with TRBJ1-5; 7 bases map to TRBD1. V gave up 3 bases and J gave up 1 base; unmatched junction bases: 0. This CDR3 contains 14 residues. In germline, CDR1 is SNHLY, CDR2 FYNNEI. In DNA, the CDR3 is TGTGCCAGCAGTGAGACAGGGAGCAATCAGCCCCAGCATTTT. This encodes CASSETGSNQPQHF.